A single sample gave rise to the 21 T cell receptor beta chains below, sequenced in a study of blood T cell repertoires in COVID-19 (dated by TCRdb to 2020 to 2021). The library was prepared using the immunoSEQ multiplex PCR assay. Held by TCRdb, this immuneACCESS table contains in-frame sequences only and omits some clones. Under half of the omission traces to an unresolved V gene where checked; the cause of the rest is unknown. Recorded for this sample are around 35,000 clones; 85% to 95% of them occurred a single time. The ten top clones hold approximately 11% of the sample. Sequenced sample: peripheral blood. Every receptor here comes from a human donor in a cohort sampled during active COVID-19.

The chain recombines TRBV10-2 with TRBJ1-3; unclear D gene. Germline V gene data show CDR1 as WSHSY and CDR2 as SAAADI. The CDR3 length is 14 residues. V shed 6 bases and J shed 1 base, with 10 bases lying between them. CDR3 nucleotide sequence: TGCGCCAGCAGGGGAGGAGGATCTGGAAACACCATATATTTT. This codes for CASRGGGSGNTIYF.

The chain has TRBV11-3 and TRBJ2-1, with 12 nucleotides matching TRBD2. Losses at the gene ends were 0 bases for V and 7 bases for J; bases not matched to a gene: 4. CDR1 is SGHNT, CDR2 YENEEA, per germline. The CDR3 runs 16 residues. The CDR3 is CASSLDPSGRGNEQFF. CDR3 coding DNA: TGTGCCAGCAGCTTAGACCCTAGCGGGAGGGGGAATGAGCAGTTCTTC.

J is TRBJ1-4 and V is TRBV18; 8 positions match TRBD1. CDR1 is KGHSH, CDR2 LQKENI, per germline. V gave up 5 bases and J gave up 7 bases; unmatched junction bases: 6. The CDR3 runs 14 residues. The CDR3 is CASSEGQGGEKLFF. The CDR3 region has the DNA TGTGCCAGCTCAGAAGGACAGGGAGGTGAAAAACTGTTTTTT. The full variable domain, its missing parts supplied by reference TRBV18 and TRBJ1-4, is NAGVMQNPRHLVRRRGQEARLRCSPMKGHSHVYWYRQLPEEGLKFMVYLQKENIIDESGMPKERFSAEFPKEGPSILRIQQVVRGDSAAYFCASSEGQGGEKLFFGSGTQLSVL.

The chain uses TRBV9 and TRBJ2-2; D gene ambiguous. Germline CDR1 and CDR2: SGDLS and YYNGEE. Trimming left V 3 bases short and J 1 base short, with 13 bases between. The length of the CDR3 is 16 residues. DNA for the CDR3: TGTGCCAGCAGCGAGGCAGGTGGATTGAACACCGGGGAGCTGTTTTTT. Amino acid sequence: CASSEAGGLNTGELFF.

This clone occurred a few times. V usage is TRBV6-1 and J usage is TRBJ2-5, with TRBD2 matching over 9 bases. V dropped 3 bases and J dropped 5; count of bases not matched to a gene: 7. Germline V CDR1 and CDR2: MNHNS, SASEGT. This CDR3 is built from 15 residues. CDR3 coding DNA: TGTGCCAGCAGTGAGGTAGCGGGAGATTTGGAGACCCAGTACTTC. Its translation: CASSEVAGDLETQYF.

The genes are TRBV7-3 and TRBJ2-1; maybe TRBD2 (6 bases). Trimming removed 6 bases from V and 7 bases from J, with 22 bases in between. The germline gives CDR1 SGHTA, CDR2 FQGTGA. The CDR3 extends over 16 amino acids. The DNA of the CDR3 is TGTGCCAGCAGGGGCGGGACCGGGACTGAGAAGAATGAGCAGTTCTTC. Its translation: CASRGGTGTEKNEQFF.

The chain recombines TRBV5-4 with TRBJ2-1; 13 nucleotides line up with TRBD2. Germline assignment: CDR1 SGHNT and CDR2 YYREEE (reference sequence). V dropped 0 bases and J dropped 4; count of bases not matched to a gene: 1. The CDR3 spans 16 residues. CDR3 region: CASSLGGLAGYNEQFF. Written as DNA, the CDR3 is TGTGCCAGCAGCTTGGGGGGACTAGCGGGATACAATGAGCAGTTCTTC.

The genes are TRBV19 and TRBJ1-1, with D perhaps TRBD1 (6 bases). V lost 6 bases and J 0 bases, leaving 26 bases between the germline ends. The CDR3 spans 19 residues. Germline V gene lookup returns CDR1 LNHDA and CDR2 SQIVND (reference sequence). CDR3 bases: TGTGCCAGTAGGCCAATTGGGGGCCTAGGGTCCCCGATGAACACTGAAGCTTTCTTT. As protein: CASRPIGGLGSPMNTEAFF.

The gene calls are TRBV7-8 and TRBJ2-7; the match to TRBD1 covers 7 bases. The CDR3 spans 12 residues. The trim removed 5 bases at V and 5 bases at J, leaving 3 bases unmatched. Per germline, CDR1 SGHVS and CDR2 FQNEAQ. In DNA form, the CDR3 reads TGTGCCAGCAGCCGTGACAGGGACGAGCAGTACTTC. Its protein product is CASSRDRDEQYF.

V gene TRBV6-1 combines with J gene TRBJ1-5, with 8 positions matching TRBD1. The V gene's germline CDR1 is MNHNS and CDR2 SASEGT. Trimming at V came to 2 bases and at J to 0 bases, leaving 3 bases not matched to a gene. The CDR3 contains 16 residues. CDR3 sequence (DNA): TGTGCCAGCAGTGAAAGGGACAGGTATAGCAATCAGCCCCAGCATTTT. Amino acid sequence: CASSERDRYSNQPQHF.

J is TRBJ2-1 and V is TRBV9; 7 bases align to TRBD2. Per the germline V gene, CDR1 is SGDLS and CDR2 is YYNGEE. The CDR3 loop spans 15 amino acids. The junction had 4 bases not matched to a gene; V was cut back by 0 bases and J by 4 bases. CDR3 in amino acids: CASSVGSGGYNEQFF. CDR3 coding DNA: TGTGCCAGCAGCGTAGGGTCGGGGGGATACAATGAGCAGTTCTTC.

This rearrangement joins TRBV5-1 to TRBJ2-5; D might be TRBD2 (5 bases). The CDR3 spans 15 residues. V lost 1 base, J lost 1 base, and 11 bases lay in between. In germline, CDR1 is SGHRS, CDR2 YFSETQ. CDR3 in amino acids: CASSLFWESQETQYF. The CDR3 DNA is TGCGCCAGCAGCTTGTTTTGGGAGTCCCAAGAGACCCAGTACTTC.

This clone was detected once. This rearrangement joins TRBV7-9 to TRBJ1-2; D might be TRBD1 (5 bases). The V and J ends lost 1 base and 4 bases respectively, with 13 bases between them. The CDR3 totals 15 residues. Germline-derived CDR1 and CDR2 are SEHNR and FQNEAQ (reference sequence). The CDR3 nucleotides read TGTGCCAGCAGCTTAGGGTCAGGGAAGTCCTATGGCTACACCTTC. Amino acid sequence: CASSLGSGKSYGYTF.

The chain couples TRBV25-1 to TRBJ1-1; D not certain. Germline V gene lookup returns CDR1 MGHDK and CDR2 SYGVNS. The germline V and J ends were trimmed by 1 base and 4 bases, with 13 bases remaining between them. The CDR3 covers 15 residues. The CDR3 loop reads CASSEWQVSRTEAFF. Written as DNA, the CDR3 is TGTGCCAGCAGTGAATGGCAGGTGTCGCGCACTGAAGCTTTCTTT.

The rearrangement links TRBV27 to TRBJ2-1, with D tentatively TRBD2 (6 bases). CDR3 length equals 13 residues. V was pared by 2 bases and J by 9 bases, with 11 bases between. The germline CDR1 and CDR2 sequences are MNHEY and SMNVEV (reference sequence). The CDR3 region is CASSLRASVEQFF. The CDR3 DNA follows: TGTGCCAGCAGTTTACGTGCTAGCGTTGAGCAGTTCTTC.

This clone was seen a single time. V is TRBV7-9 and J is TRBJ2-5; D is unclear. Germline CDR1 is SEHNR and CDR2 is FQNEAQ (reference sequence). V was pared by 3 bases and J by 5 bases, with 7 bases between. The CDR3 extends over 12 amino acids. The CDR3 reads CASSLRQETQYF. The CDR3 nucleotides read TGTGCCAGCAGCTTGAGGCAGGAGACCCAGTACTTC. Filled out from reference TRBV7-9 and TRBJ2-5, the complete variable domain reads DTGVSQNPRHKITKRGQNVTFRCDPISEHNRLYWYRQTLGQGPEFLTYFQNEAQLEKSRLLSDRFSAERPKGSFSTLEIQRTEQGDSAMYLCASSLRQETQYFGPGTRLLVL.

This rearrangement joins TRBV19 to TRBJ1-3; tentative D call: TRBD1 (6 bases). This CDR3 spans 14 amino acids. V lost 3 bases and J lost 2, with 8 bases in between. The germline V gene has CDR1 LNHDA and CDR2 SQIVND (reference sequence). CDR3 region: CASSIGGPGNTIYF. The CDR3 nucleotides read TGTGCCAGTAGTATCGGGGGGCCTGGAAACACCATATATTTT.

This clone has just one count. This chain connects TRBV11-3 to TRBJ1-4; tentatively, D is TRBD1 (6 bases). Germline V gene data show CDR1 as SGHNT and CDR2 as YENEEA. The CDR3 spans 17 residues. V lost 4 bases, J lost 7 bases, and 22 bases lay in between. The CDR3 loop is CASSSRGRTASFEKLFF. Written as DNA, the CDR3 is TGTGCCAGCAGCTCGAGAGGCAGGACAGCCAGTTTTGAAAAACTGTTTTTT. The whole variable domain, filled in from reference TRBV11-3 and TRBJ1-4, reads EAGVVQSPRYKIIEKKQPVAFWCNPISGHNTLYWYLQNLGQGPELLIRYENEEAVDDSQLPKDRFSAERLKGVDSTLKIQPAELGDSAVYLCASSSRGRTASFEKLFFGSGTQLSVL.

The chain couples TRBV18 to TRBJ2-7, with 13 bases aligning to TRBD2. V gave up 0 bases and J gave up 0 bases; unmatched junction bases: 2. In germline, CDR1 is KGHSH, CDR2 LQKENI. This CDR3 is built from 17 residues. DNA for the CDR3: TGTGCCAGCTCACCACCGGGACTAGCGGGACCCTCCTACGAGCAGTACTTC. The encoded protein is CASSPPGLAGPSYEQYF. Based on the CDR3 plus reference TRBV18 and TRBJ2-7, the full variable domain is NAGVMQNPRHLVRRRGQEARLRCSPMKGHSHVYWYRQLPEEGLKFMVYLQKENIIDESGMPKERFSAEFPKEGPSILRIQQVVRGDSAAYFCASSPPGLAGPSYEQYFGPGTRLTVT.

Written as DNA, the CDR3 is TGTGCCAGCAGCGTTACTAGCGGGACCTACAATGAGCAGTTCTTC. Translated: CASSVTSGTYNEQFF. The chain has TRBV9 and TRBJ2-1; 10 nucleotides line up with TRBD2. The CDR3 totals 15 residues. V was clipped by 2 bases and J by 2 bases; unmatched bases: 1. Germline V lookup: CDR1 SGDLS, CDR2 YYNGEE.

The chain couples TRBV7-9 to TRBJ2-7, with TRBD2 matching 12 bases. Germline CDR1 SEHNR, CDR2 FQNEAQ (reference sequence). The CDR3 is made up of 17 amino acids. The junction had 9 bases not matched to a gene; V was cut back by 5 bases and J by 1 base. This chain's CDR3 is CASSATSGRIRSYEQYF. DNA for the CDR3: TGTGCCAGCAGCGCGACTAGCGGGAGAATCAGGTCCTACGAGCAGTACTTC.